Presented here are 17 T cell receptor beta chains from one specimen sequenced in a study of OX40 agonist ivuxolimab in advanced cancers. Profiled with immunoSEQ multiplex PCR; TCRdb holds only in-frame clones, not every one. Among approximately 90,000 clones listed, 91% were seen once. The material was CD4+ or CD8+ T cells sorted from blood, obtained in a trial of the OX40 agonist ivuxolimab. These receptors were taken from an adult with an advanced solid tumor such as melanoma, head and neck, liver or kidney cancer.

This clone was seen many times. The rearrangement uses TRBV30 and TRBJ2-2; 8 nucleotides align to TRBD2. With V trimmed by 0 bases and J by 3 bases, 3 bases remained unmatched. The germline V gene encodes CDR1 GTSNPN and CDR2 SVGIG (reference sequence). The CDR3 loop spans 15 amino acids. CDR3 nucleotides: TGTGCCTGGAGTGTGGGGACTAGGGACACCGGGGAGCTGTTTTTT. This encodes CAWSVGTRDTGELFF.

The chain uses TRBV7-3 and TRBJ2-3; 8 bases map to TRBD2. Germline V lookup: CDR1 SGHTA, CDR2 FQGTGA. The CDR3 is 16 residues long. V dropped 2 bases and J dropped 3; count of bases not matched to a gene: 7. In DNA form, the CDR3 reads TGTGCCAGCAGCTTATTCCCTAGCGGGTTAACAGATACGCAGTATTTT. This encodes CASSLFPSGLTDTQYF. Combining the CDR3 with reference TRBV7-3 and TRBJ2-3 gives the whole variable domain GAGVSQTPSNKVTEKGKYVELRCDPISGHTALYWYRQSLGQGPEFLIYFQGTGAADDSGLPNDRFFAVRPEGSVSTLKIQRTERGDSAVYLCASSLFPSGLTDTQYFGPGTRLTVL.

This chain connects TRBV10-1 to TRBJ1-1; 7 bases align to TRBD1. V gave up 6 bases and J gave up 5 bases; unmatched junction bases: 6. The germline V gene has CDR1 WNHNN and CDR2 SYGVQD (reference sequence). CDR3 length equals 13 residues. The CDR3 here is CASRSRGETEAFF. CDR3 coding DNA: TGCGCCAGCAGAAGCAGGGGGGAAACTGAAGCTTTCTTT.

This clone was seen just once. The V and J genes are TRBV18 and TRBJ2-7; 7 nucleotides line up with TRBD1. The length of the CDR3 is 18 residues. Trimming cost V 2 bases and J 4 bases; bases outside gene matches: 17. Germline CDR1 and CDR2: KGHSH and LQKENI. CDR3 region: CASSPELLDRDVEYEQYF. Here the CDR3 DNA reads TGTGCCAGCTCACCAGAACTACTCGACAGGGATGTGGAGTACGAGCAGTACTTC.

The V call is TRBV27, the J call TRBJ2-2; 7 bases line up with TRBD2. V shed 4 bases and J 6 bases; nucleotides not matched to a gene: 11. Germline V gene sequence: CDR1 MNHEY, CDR2 SMNVEV (reference sequence). This CDR3 is built from 16 residues. The CDR3, as DNA: TGTGCCAGCAGTTCCCGGACTAGGACTTACGCCGGGGAGCTGTTTTTT. It specifies CASSSRTRTYAGELFF.

The gene calls are TRBV27 and TRBJ1-5, with D unresolved. Germline lookup yields CDR1 MNHEY and CDR2 SMNVEV (reference sequence). The CDR3 totals 14 residues. Trimming removed 0 bases at V and 0 bases at J, with 3 bases between. The CDR3 nucleotides read TGTGCCAGCAGTTTATCTCTTAGCAATCAGCCCCAGCATTTT. This encodes CASSLSLSNQPQHF.

CDR3 sequence reads: CASSQSPGRAETQYF. CDR3 DNA: TGCGCCAGCAGCCAAAGTCCCGGGAGAGCAGAGACCCAGTACTTC. V and J are TRBV4-1 and TRBJ2-5; D is perhaps TRBD2 (6 bases). Trimming removed 2 bases at V and 4 bases at J, with 14 bases between. Per germline, CDR1 MGHRA and CDR2 YSYEKL. CDR3 length equals 15 residues.

The chain carries TRBV19 and TRBJ2-3; D gene uncertain. CDR3 length equals 18 residues. CDR1 LNHDA and CDR2 SQIVND come from the germline V gene (reference sequence). Trimming cost V 6 bases and J 0 bases, with 22 bases left between them. The CDR3 sequence is CASRPWALKGESTDTQYF. CDR3 bases: TGTGCCAGTAGGCCTTGGGCCCTTAAGGGTGAGAGCACAGATACGCAGTATTTT.

The rearrangement links TRBV6-5 to TRBJ1-1; D unclear. The CDR3 has 13 residues. V was clipped by 0 bases and J by 11 bases, with 13 bases between them. CDR1 and CDR2 from the germline V gene are MNHEY and SVGAGI. The CDR3 DNA follows: TGTGCCAGCAGTTACTCGAAAAGTCGATACGCTTTCTTT. Protein product: CASSYSKSRYAFF.

The chain is built from TRBV27 and TRBJ2-1; D call uncertain. CDR1 MNHEY and CDR2 SMNVEV come from the germline V gene (reference sequence). The CDR3 extends over 11 amino acids. V was trimmed by 6 bases and J by 8 bases, leaving 8 bases between them. The CDR3 DNA is TGTGCCAGCAGCTCCCGCCATGAGCAGTTCTTC. Amino acid sequence: CASSSRHEQFF.

The genes are TRBV10-3 and TRBJ1-5; D gene uncertain. Trimming stripped 3 bases from V and 5 bases from J, with 5 bases between. The germline gives CDR1 ENHRY, CDR2 SYGVKD. This CDR3 region has 12 residues. For the CDR3, the DNA is TGTGCCATCAGTGACAGTTATCAGCCCCAGCATTTT. Translation: CAISDSYQPQHF.

This chain uses TRBV27 with TRBJ1-4; D is unresolved. Trimming removed 1 base from V and 13 bases from J, with 16 bases in between. The germline CDR1 and CDR2 sequences are MNHEY and SMNVEV (reference sequence). The CDR3 is made up of 14 amino acids. Here the CDR3 DNA reads TGTGCCAGCAGTTTATTAACGGACCCCAGGCGACTGTTTTTT. This gives the protein CASSLLTDPRRLFF.

The rearrangement links TRBV13 to TRBJ2-7; 14 nucleotides align to TRBD2. This CDR3 region has 16 residues. The germline V gene encodes CDR1 PRHDT and CDR2 FYEKMQ (reference sequence). Trimming cost V 5 bases and J 7 bases; bases outside gene matches: 10. The CDR3 spells CASSDRLAGGPREQYF. The DNA of the CDR3 is TGTGCCAGCAGCGATCGACTAGCGGGAGGGCCGAGGGAGCAGTACTTC.

This clone was recorded a few times. The DNA for the CDR3 is TGTGCCATCAGTGAGTCCGAGGTAAACACTGAAGCTTTCTTT. Residues: CAISESEVNTEAFF. The gene calls are TRBV10-3 and TRBJ1-1; D is unresolved. Germline V gene data show CDR1 as ENHRY and CDR2 as SYGVKD. The V gene lost 0 bases and the J gene lost 2 bases, with 7 bases spanning the gap. The CDR3 has 14 residues.

This chain joins TRBV5-4 and TRBJ2-7; maybe TRBD1 (6 bases). The CDR3 runs to 15 residues. Trimming took off 3 bases at V and 3 bases at J, with 16 bases between the two ends. Looked up from germline, CDR1 is SGHNT and CDR2 is YYREEE (reference sequence). CDR3 protein: CASSYDRSSVYEQYF. The CDR3 DNA reads TGTGCCAGCAGCTATGACAGGAGTTCGGTCTACGAGCAGTACTTC.

The chain uses TRBV19 and TRBJ1-1; D gene unclear. Per germline, CDR1 LNHDA and CDR2 SQIVND (reference sequence). CDR3 length equals 14 residues. Trimming cost V 3 bases and J 1 base, with 9 bases left between them. The DNA for the CDR3 is TGTGCCAGTAGTATCGGCGGGAAGAACACTGAAGCTTTCTTT. This encodes CASSIGGKNTEAFF.

CDR3 bases: TGTGCCAGCAGTCCCAACAGGGGAAGAGCCTACGAGCAGTACTTC. The encoded protein is CASSPNRGRAYEQYF. The chain is built from TRBV27 and TRBJ2-7, with TRBD1 matching 7 bases. Germline V gene sequence: CDR1 MNHEY, CDR2 SMNVEV (reference sequence). V trimming: 5 bases; J trimming: 2 bases; junction bases outside the gene matches: 9. This CDR3 comprises 15 residues.